This TCR beta chain was documented in a study of CD8 T cells in Susac syndrome. Looked up from germline, CDR1 is MGHDK and CDR2 is SYGVNS. This CDR3 is built from 14 residues. Deletions cut 2 bases from V and 1 base from J, with 5 bases between. About 0.5 to 1 ug RNA was reverse transcribed with random hexamers. Amplification of TCR beta CDR3 by immunoSEQ multiplex PCR spanned 54 Vbeta and 13 Jbeta. MiXCR, run by TCRdb on the immunoSEQ multiplex PCR reads, gives a single entry per CDR3 protein. The sample shows 150,000 or so distinct CDR3 sequences, around 96% of them seen only once. The authors sequenced TCR beta from blood CD8+ and CD4+ T cells. The recently defined diagnostic criteria for definite or probable disease were met by the Susac syndrome patients. The authors negatively isolated CD8+ and CD4+ T cells and FACS-enriched TEMRA cells.

This TCR derives from a human donor with Susac syndrome. Sequenced material: CD4+ T cells from PBMCs. This rearrangement joins TRBV25-1 to TRBJ1-4; D is uncertain. This chain's CDR3 is CASSEQLTNEKLFF. The CDR3 DNA follows: TGTGCCAGCAGTGAACAGCTAACTAATGAAAAACTGTTTTTT.